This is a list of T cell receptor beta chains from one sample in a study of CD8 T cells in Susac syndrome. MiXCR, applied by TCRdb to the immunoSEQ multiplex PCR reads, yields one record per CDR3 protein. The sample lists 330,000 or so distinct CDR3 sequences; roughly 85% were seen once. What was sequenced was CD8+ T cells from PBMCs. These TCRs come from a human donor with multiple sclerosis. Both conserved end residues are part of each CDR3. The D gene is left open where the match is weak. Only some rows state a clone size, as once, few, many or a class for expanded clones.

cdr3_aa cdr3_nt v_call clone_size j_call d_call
CASETGGGNTEAFF TGTGCCAGCGAGACAGGGGGTGGGAACACTGAAGCTTTCTTT TRBV6-1 - TRBJ1-1 TRBD1
CASSLGTSGNEQYF TGTGCCAGCAGTTTAGGGACTAGCGGGAACGAGCAGTACTTC TRBV27 - TRBJ2-7 TRBD2
CASSLGTSGSLLDTQYF TGTGCCAGCAGCTTAGGGACTAGCGGGAGTTTACTCGATACGCAGTATTTT TRBV7-6 - TRBJ2-3 TRBD2
CASSYPDRLAGSPYEQYF TGTGCCAGCAGTTACCCCGATCGACTAGCGGGATCTCCCTACGAGCAGTACTTC TRBV6-2/TRBV6-3 - TRBJ2-7 TRBD2
CSGRTGPNEQYF TGCAGCGGGCGAACAGGGCCCAACGAGCAGTACTTC TRBV29-1 - TRBJ2-7 -
CASSFRGRQPQHF TGTGCCAGCAGTTTCAGGGGACGTCAGCCCCAGCATTTT TRBV28 - TRBJ1-5 -
CASSLVHRGNIQYF TGTGCCAGCAGTCTAGTCCACAGAGGAAACATTCAGTACTTC TRBV27 - TRBJ2-4 -
CATSDSYNEAFF TGTGCCACCAGTGACTCTTACAATGAAGCTTTCTTT TRBV24-1 - TRBJ1-1 -
CASSYRGRGLMGNQPQHF TGTGCCAGCAGCTACCGCGGGCGGGGACTTATGGGGAATCAGCCCCAGCATTTT TRBV11-2 - TRBJ1-5 -
CASSLITKFGTEGHGELFF TGTGCCAGCAGTTTAATTACTAAGTTCGGGACAGAGGGACACGGGGAGCTGTTTTTT TRBV6-5 - TRBJ2-2 TRBD1
CASSLAPQGRMNTEAFF TGTGCCAGCAGTTTAGCCCCACAGGGGAGAATGAACACTGAAGCTTTCTTT TRBV12-3/TRBV12-4 - TRBJ1-1 TRBD1
CASSLVGLASHEQYF TGTGCCAGCAGCTTAGTGGGACTAGCGAGCCACGAGCAGTACTTC TRBV7-8 - TRBJ2-7 TRBD2
CASSPSDLGPQFF TGTGCCAGCAGCCCTTCCGACCTGGGGCCACAGTTCTTC TRBV27 - TRBJ2-1 -
CATSSASSFSGANVLTF TGTGCCACCAGCAGTGCAAGCAGTTTTTCCGGGGCCAACGTCCTGACTTTC TRBV15 - TRBJ2-6 -
CASAGLGSNYGYTF TGTGCCAGCGCCGGACTGGGATCTAACTATGGCTACACCTTC TRBV27 - TRBJ1-2 -
CASSASGSNTEAFF TGTGCCAGCAGCGCGAGCGGGTCGAACACTGAAGCTTTCTTT TRBV9 - TRBJ1-1 -
CAWSAIGLLTEAFF TGTGCCTGGAGTGCCATCGGTTTGCTAACTGAAGCTTTCTTT TRBV30 - TRBJ1-1 -
CASSLLGWANTGELFF TGTGCCAGCAGTTTATTGGGTTGGGCTAACACCGGGGAGCTGTTTTTT TRBV28 - TRBJ2-2 -
CASSLVPENTEAFF TGCGCCAGCAGCTTGGTTCCCGAGAACACTGAAGCTTTCTTT TRBV5-1 once TRBJ1-1 -
CASRGPGYEQYF TGTGCCAGCAGGGGTCCTGGCTACGAGCAGTACTTC TRBV27 - TRBJ2-7 -
CASSLVYDEQFF TGTGCCAGCAGCTTGGTATACGATGAGCAGTTCTTC TRBV5-6 - TRBJ2-1 -
CAIRPTRTESFEQFF TGTGCCATCAGGCCGACCCGGACGGAGAGCTTTGAGCAGTTCTTC TRBV10-3 - TRBJ2-1 -
CASSHGTPGDTQYF TGTGCCAGCAGCCACGGGACACCGGGGGATACGCAGTATTTT TRBV6-1 - TRBJ2-3 -
CAISKGQERNNEQFF TGTGCCATCTCGAAGGGGCAGGAACGTAACAATGAGCAGTTCTTC TRBV10-3 - TRBJ2-1 -
CSARRTSGSLAKNIQYF TGCAGTGCTAGACGGACTAGCGGAAGTTTAGCCAAAAACATTCAGTACTTC TRBV20-1 - TRBJ2-4 TRBD2
CAVLQGSGAFF TGTGCCGTTCTCCAGGGTTCCGGAGCTTTCTTT TRBV6-6 - TRBJ1-1 -
CASGGSYEQYF TGTGCCAGCGGCGGCTCCTACGAGCAGTACTTC TRBV6-5 many TRBJ2-7 -
CASSQESDETQYF TGCGCCAGCAGCCAAGAATCTGACGAGACCCAGTACTTC TRBV4-1 few TRBJ2-5 -
CSAPLSGRAYEQYF TGCAGTGCCCCCTTAAGCGGGAGGGCCTACGAGCAGTACTTC TRBV20-1 few TRBJ2-7 TRBD2